This entry lists 6 T cell receptor beta chains sequenced from one sample in a study of T cells expressing NK-cell markers. TCRdb reprocessed the 5' RACE reads and keeps a single row for each CDR3 protein, giving no DNA. Across 140,000 or so distinct CDR3 sequences, the top ten clones capture approximately 12% of the sample. The specimen sequenced was blood T cells: a sorted CD56 or NKG2C T cell subset, CD4+ or CD8+ T cells, or bulk PBMC T cells (not recorded which). All receptors derive from a man aged 18 to 29 in good health.

V gene TRBV28 combines with J gene TRBJ1-1; TCRdb picks TRBD1, but there is no DNA to check that call. The CDR3 is made up of 11 amino acids. CDR1 and CDR2 from the germline V gene are MDHEN and SYDVKM. The CDR3 spells CASRTTGLAFF.

The chain joins TRBV7-8 to TRBJ2-7; with no DNA, the TCRdb D assignment of TRBD1 cannot be verified. Germline V gene lookup returns CDR1 SGHVS and CDR2 FQNEAQ. The CDR3 length is 12 residues. This chain's CDR3 is CASSLAQGEQYF.

This rearrangement joins TRBV6-5 to TRBJ2-7; as DNA is missing, the TRBD1 call by TCRdb cannot be tested. This CDR3 has 16 residues. Germline CDR1 is MNHEY and CDR2 is SVGAGI. The CDR3 sequence is CASSYDPGQGDHEQYF.

The chain employs TRBV11-1 and TRBJ2-5; no DNA is available, so the TRBD2 call from TCRdb remains unchecked. The CDR3 runs 18 residues. Looked up from germline, CDR1 is SGHAT and CDR2 is FQDESV (reference sequence). CDR3 amino acids: CASSNGPQTSPSEETQYF. Full variable domain (missing parts from reference TRBV11-1 and TRBJ2-5): EAEVAQSPRYKITEKSQAVAFWCDPISGHATLYWYRQILGQGPELLVQFQDESVVDDSQLPKDRFSAERLKGVDSTLKIQPAELGDSAMYLCASSNGPQTSPSEETQYFGPGTRLLVL.

The J gene is TRBJ2-1, the V gene TRBV18. Germline lookup yields CDR1 KGHSH and CDR2 LQKENI. This CDR3 is built from 12 residues. The chain's CDR3 is CASSPPDNEQFF.

The CDR3 loop is CARTRGPEAFF. The chain carries TRBV2 and TRBJ1-1; TCRdb returns TRBD1, unconfirmable since there is no DNA. This CDR3 spans 11 amino acids. Germline CDR1 SNHLY, CDR2 FYNNEI.